This T cell receptor (beta chain) was profiled in a study of CD8 T cells in ankylosing spondylitis. A quantitative 5'-RACE method, one with molecular barcodes, was used to make TCR beta libraries. TCRdb redid the calling of the 5' RACE reads with MiXCR, one entry per CDR3 protein. The sample has 300,000 to 400,000 distinct CDR3 sequences, approximately 22% seen once. Broader study findings: For ankylosing spondylitis blood, a TCR beta motif of about eight highly homologous variants appeared characteristic.

V was pared by 0 bases and J by 13 bases, with 6 bases of the junction left unmatched. Germline V CDR1 and CDR2: SQVTM, ANQGSEA. The CDR3 is 12 amino acids. This clonotype was seen a handful of times. What it recognizes is unknown. The receptor comes from a male donor with ankylosing spondylitis or in good health (not recorded which). V usage is TRBV29-1 and J usage is TRBJ1-2; 9 nucleotides align to TRBD1. Sequenced sample: blood, either unsorted or a sorted T cell fraction (not recorded which). The CDR3 region is CSVEDGTGPFTF. The CDR3 DNA reads as TGCAGCGTTGAAGACGGGACAGGGCCTTTCACCTTC.